This TCR beta chain is drawn from a study of blood T cells in healthy people across ages (dated by TCRdb to 2015 to 2017). Regarding the complete study: In model experiments, template switching captured roughly one uniquely barcoded TCR beta cDNA molecule for every two T cells. Using the same blood draw, the study looked at two additional independent replicas of 1 million unique cDNA reads for two donors, one aged 18 to 29 and the other aged 80 or older. The study measured age-related changes in TCR beta repertoire diversity using deep sequencing normalized with unique cDNA molecular identifiers. Donors were grouped into four age groups: young (average about 15 years), middle-aged (about 40), aged (about 60) and long-lived (approximately 82). Donors of different ages were randomly distributed across sequencing lanes to avoid experimental bias.

Libraries were made using 5' RACE. A second roughly 6 to 12 cycle PCR used a sample-barcoded 5' primer and a J-beta primer mix. A template-switch 5' adaptor carrying 12 random nucleotides introduced a unique molecular identifier onto each TCR beta cDNA molecule. Each sample yielded at least 2.5 million CDR3-containing paired-end reads. All of the RNA was converted into first-strand cDNA using the Mint cDNA synthesis kit, with a TRBC-specific oligonucleotide serving as the primer. Following uracil-DNA glycosylase treatment, a first 18-cycle PCR with universal primers M1SS and BC2_uni_R was performed on all cDNA. The authors processed their data as follows. For normalization, 1 million high-quality reads, each with a distinct molecular identifier, were randomly selected from each sample. Instead of being binned into consensus sequences, reads with shared molecular identifiers were discarded. MiTCR, run with a Q25 quality threshold and the strictest error-elimination algorithm, handled CDR3 identification, clonotype clustering and error correction. A nonparametric unseen species model with Euler transformation was used to estimate lower-bound total TCR beta diversity. TCRdb reworked the public reads: Q25 trimming with fastp, MiXCR clone assembly, productive beta chains retained. CDR3 protein sequences are deduplicated, and each keeps its most common genes and DNA. TCRdb assigned the V and J calls; the authors' analysis was not used. This sample is represented by around 1,900,000 distinct CDR3 sequences; 39% of them were singletons. Roughly 23% of the sample is held by the ten biggest clonotypes.

The table lists this clonotype with a count of one. The target of this receptor is not known. Base quality data are lacking; no much larger clone is found one base away. The germline V gene supplies CDR1 SGDLS and CDR2 YYNGEE. Reading from cysteine to phenylalanine, the CDR3 counts 16 amino acids. The only DNA kept is the CDR3, 48 bases in frame from the first base. At the junction V is shortened by 3 bases and J by 4 bases; bases outside the gene matches: 6. Summary of the overall study and its limitations: The CMV infection status of donors was not known, potentially confounding age-related changes in expanded clonotypes. Observed TCR beta diversity per million T cells fell roughly linearly with age, and a significant reduction was already apparent by age approximately 40. The percentage of naive T cells measured by flow cytometry correlated strongly with observed TCR beta diversity. The long-lived group showed more naive CD4+ T cells, fewer expanded clones and increased TCR diversity than the aged group, suggesting age selection. Estimates of total diversity from one million sequenced T cells were regarded as lower bounds and underestimates. Conclusive comparison of naive and antigen-experienced compartments was prevented by the profiling of bulk unsorted PBMCs.

Donors were 40 or so systemically healthy Caucasian individuals from Russia aged roughly 6 to 95 years. Each donor gave approximately 10 milliliters of peripheral blood, collected into EDTA-treated Vacutainer tubes. Ficoll-Paque density-gradient centrifugation was used to isolate PBMCs, with at least 6 million per sample. Total RNA, at least 6 micrograms per sample, was extracted from PBMCs with Trizol reagent. Naive CD45RAhigh/CD27high T cell percentages were measured by flow cytometry on a PBMC aliquot from every donor. The sequencing sample was made of blood. Recombination connected TRBV9 to TRBJ2-3; 12 bases in the middle match TRBD1. The clonotype originates from a human donor in good health. Here the CDR3 is given as CASSARDRGPSDTQYF. The DNA sequence is as follows: TGTGCCAGCAGCGCCCGGGACAGGGGGCCGTCAGATACGCAGTATTTT.